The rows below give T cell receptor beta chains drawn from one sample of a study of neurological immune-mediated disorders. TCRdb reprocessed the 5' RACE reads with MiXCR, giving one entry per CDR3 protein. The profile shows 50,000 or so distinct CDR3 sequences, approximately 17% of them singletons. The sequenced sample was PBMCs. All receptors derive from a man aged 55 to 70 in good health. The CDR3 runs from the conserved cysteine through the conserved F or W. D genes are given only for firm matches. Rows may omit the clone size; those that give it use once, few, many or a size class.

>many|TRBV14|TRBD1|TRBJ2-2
CASSQESARGQRNTGELFF
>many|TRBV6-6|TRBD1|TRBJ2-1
CASSYLTGLSSYNEQFF
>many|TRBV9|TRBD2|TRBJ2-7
CASSGGLAGKYEQYF
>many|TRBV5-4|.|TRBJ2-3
CASSSTSTQYF
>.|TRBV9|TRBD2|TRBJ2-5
CASSVGALAGQETQYF
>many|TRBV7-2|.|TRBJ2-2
CASSLRQASNTGELFF
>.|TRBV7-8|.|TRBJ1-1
CASSFREFNTEAFF
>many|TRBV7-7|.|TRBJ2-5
CASSPPYPAQETQYF
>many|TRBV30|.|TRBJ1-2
CAWSVGSGYTF
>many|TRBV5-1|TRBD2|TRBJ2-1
CASSFLAGGFSGEQFF
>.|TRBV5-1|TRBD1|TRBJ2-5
CASRQTGTGGGETQYF
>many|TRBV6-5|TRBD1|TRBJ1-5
CASSPNPGRQGKKSNQPQHF
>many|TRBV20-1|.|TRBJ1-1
CSASTGSEAFF
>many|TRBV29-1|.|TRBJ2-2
CSVALGGVGELFF
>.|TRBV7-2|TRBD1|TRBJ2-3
CGSSPGQVGTDTQYF
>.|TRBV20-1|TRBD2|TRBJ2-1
CSAPRDYINEQFF
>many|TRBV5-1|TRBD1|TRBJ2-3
CASSNEGAYTQYF
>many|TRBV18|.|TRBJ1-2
CASSAGTQYGYTF
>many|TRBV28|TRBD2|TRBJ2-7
CASSTIGAGTSGDYEQYF
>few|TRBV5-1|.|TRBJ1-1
CASSKTGSGGTEAFF
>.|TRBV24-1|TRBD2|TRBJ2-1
CATSGASGRVDEQFF
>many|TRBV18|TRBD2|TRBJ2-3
CASSAGTSGSGTQYF
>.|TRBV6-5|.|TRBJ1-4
CASRGKGGRLFF
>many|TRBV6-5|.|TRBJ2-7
CASTPNGGGREQYF
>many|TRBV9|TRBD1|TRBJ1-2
CASSPRTGPLEGYTF
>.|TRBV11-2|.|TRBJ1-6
CASPDRRNSPLHF
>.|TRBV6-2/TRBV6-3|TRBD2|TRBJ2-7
CASRGQGRGEQYF
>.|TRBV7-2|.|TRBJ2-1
CASSFYICSGGSNEQFF
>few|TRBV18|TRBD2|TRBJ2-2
CASSSGKENTGELFF
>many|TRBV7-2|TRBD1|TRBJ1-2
CASSATGTGGFGYTF
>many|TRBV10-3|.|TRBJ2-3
CAISELQGTDTQYF
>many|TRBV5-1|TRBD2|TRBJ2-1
CASSLSSGTHNEQFF
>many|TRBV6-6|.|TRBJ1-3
CASSKTGNTIYF
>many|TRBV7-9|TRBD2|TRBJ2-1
CASSFSGSRDEQFF
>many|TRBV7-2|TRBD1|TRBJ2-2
CASSFQGAPTGELFF
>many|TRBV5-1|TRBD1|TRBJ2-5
CASSFQGARETQYF
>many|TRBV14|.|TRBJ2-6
CASSLDSSGANVLTF
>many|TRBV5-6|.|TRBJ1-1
CASSLGAGYTEAFF
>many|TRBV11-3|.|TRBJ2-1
CASSLGTWRSSYNEQFF
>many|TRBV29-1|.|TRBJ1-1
CSVADSPGNTEAFF
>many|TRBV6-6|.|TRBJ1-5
CASSTRVRGVQPQHF
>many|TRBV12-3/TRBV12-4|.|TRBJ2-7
CASSLGTTSQEQYF
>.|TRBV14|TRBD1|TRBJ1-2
CASSQTGAGGLYGYTF
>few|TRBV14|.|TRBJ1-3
CASSRQPGNTIYF
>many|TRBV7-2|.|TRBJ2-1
CASSETRDKYNEQFF